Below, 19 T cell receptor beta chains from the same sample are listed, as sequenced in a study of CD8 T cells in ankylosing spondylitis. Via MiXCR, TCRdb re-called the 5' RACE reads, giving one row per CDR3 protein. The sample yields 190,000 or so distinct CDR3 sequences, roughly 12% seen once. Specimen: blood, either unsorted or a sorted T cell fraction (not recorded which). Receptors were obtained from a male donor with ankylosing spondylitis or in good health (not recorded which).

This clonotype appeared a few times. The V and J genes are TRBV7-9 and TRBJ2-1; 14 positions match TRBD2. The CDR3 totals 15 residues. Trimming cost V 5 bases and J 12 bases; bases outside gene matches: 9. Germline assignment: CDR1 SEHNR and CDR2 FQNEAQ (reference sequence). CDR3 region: CASSPSGTSGSAQFF. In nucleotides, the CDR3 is TGTGCCAGCAGCCCTTCCGGGACTAGCGGGAGTGCGCAGTTCTTC. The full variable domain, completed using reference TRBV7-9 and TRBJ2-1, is DTGVSQNPRHKITKRGQNVTFRCDPISEHNRLYWYRQTLGQGPEFLTYFQNEAQLEKSRLLSDRFSAERPKGSFSTLEIQRTEQGDSAMYLCASSPSGTSGSAQFFGPGTRLTVL.

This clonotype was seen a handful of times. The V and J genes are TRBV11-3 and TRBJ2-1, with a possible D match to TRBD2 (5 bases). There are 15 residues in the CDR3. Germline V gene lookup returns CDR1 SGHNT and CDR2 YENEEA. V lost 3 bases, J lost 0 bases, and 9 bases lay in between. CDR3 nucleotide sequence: TGTGCCAGCAGCTTGGACTTCAGCTCCTACAATGAGCAGTTCTTC. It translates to CASSLDFSSYNEQFF.

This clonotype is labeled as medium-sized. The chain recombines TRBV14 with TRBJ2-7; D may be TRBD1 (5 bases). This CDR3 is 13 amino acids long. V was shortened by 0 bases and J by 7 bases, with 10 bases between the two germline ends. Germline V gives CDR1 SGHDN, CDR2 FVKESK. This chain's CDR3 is CASSQDRGGEQYF. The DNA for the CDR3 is TGTGCCAGCAGCCAAGATAGGGGTGGTGAGCAGTACTTC.

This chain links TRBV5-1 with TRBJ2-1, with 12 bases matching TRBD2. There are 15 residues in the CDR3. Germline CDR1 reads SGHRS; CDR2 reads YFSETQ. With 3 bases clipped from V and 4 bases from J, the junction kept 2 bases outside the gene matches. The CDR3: CASSWGTSGYNEQFF. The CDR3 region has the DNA TGCGCCAGCAGCTGGGGGACTAGCGGGTACAATGAGCAGTTCTTC. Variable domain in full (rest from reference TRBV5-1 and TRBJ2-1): KAGVTQTPRYLIKTRGQQVTLSCSPISGHRSVSWYQQTPGQGLQFLFEYFSETQRNKGNFPGRFSGRQFSNSRSEMNVSTLELGDSALYLCASSWGTSGYNEQFFGPGTRLTVL.

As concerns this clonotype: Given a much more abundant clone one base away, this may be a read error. CDR3 residues: CASRILAGNEQFF. The CDR3 DNA reads TGTGCCAGCAGAATTCTCGCTGGGAATGAGCAGTTCTTC. The chain is built from TRBV6-2 or TRBV6-3 and TRBJ2-1; D uncertain. Germline CDR1 reads MNHEY; CDR2 reads SVGEGT. V lost 6 bases and J 7 bases, leaving 13 bases between the germline ends. CDR3 length: 13 residues.

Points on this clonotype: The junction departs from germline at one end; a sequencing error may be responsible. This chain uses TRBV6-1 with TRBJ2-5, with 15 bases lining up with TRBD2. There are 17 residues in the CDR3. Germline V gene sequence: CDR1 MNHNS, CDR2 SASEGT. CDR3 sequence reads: CVSSEFGLAGGQETQYF. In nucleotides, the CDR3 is TGTGTCAGCAGTGAGTTCGGACTAGCGGGGGGGCAAGAGACCCAGTACTTC.

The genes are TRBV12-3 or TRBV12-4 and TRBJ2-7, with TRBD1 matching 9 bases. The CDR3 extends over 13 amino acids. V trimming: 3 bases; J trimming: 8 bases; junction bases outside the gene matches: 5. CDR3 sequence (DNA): TGTGCCAGCAGTTTTTCTGGGACAGGGAAGCAGTACTTC. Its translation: CASSFSGTGKQYF.

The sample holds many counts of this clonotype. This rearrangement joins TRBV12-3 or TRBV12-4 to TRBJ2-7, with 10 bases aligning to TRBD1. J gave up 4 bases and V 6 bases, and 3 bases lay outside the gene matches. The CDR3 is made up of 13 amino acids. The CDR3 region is CASRGTGEYEQYF. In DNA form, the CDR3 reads TGTGCCAGCAGGGGGACAGGGGAATACGAGCAGTACTTC.

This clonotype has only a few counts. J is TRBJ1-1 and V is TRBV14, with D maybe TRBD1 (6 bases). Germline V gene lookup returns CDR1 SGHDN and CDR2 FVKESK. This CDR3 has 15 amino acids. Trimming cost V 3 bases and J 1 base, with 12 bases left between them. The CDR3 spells CASSQRGIGNTEAFF. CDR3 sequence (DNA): TGTGCCAGCAGCCAGAGGGGGATAGGGAACACTGAAGCTTTCTTT. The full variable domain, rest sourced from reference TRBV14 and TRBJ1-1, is EAGVTQFPSHSVIEKGQTVTLRCDPISGHDNLYWYRRVMGKEIKFLLHFVKESKQDESGMPNNRFLAERTGGTYSTLKVQPAELEDSGVYFCASSQRGIGNTEAFFGQGTRLTVV.

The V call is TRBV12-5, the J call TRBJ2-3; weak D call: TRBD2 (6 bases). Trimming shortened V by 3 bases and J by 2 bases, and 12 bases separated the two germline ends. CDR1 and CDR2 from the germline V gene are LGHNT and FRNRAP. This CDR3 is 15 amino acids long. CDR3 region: CASGFTGDLTDTQYF. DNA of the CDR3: TGTGCTAGTGGTTTCACGGGGGACCTCACAGATACGCAGTATTTT. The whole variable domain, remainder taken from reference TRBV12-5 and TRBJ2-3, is DARVTQTPRHKVTEMGQEVTMRCQPILGHNTVFWYRQTMMQGLELLAYFRNRAPLDDSGMPKDRFSAEMPDATLATLKIQPSEPRDSAVYFCASGFTGDLTDTQYFGPGTRLTVL.

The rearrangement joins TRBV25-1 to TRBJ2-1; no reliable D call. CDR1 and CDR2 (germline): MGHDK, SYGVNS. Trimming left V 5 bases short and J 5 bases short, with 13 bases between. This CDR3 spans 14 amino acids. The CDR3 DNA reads TGTGCCAGCAGTCGAGAGATGTGGGACAATGAGCAGTTCTTC. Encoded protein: CASSREMWDNEQFF.

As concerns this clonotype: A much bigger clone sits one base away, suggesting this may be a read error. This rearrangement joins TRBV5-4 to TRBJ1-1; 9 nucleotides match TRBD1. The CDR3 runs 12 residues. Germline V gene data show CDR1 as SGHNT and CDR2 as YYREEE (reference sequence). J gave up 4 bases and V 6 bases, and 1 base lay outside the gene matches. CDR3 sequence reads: CASMTGGTEAFF. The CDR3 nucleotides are TGTGCCAGCATGACAGGGGGCACTGAAGCTTTCTTT.

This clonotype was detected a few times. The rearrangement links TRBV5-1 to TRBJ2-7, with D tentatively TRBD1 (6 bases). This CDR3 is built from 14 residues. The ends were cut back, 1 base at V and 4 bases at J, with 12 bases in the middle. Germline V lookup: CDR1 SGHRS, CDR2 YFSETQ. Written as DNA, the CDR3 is TGCGCCAGCAGCTTGACCCAGGGGTATTACGAGCAGTACTTC. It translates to CASSLTQGYYEQYF.

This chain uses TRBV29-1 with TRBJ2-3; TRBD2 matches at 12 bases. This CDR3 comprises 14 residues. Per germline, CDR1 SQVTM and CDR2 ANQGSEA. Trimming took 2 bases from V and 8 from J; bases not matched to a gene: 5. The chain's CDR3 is CSVELAGGPRTQYF. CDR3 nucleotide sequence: TGCAGCGTTGAACTAGCGGGAGGGCCTCGTACGCAGTATTTT.

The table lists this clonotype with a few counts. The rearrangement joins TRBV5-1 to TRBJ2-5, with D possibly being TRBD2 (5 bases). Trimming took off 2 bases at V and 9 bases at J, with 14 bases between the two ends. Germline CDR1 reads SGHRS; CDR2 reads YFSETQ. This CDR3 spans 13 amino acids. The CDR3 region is CASSFGGGDSQYF. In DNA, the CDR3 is TGCGCCAGCAGCTTTGGAGGAGGAGATTCCCAGTACTTC.

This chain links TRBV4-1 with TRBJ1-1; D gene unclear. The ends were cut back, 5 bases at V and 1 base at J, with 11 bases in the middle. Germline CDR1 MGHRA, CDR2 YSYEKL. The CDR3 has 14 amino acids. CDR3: CASSYEGSNTEAFF. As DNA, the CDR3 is TGCGCCAGCAGCTATGAGGGATCGAACACTGAAGCTTTCTTT.

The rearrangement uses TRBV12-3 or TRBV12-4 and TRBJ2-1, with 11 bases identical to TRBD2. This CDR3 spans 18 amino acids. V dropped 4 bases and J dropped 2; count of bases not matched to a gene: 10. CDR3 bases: TGTGCCAGCAGTTCCTCTTTGAAGACTAGCGGGGCCTACAATGAGCAGTTCTTC. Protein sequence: CASSSSLKTSGAYNEQFF.

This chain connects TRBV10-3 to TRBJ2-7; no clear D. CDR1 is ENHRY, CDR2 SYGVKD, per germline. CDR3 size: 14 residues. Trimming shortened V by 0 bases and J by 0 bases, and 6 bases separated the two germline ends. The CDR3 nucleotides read TGTGCCATCAGTGAGTCCCGCAGCTCCTACGAGCAGTACTTC. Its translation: CAISESRSSYEQYF.

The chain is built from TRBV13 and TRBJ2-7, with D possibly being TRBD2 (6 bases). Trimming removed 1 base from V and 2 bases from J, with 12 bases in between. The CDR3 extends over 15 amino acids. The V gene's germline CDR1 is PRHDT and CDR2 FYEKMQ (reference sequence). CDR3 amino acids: CASSLALALPYEQYF. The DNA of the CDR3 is TGTGCCAGCAGCTTAGCCCTAGCGCTTCCCTACGAGCAGTACTTC.